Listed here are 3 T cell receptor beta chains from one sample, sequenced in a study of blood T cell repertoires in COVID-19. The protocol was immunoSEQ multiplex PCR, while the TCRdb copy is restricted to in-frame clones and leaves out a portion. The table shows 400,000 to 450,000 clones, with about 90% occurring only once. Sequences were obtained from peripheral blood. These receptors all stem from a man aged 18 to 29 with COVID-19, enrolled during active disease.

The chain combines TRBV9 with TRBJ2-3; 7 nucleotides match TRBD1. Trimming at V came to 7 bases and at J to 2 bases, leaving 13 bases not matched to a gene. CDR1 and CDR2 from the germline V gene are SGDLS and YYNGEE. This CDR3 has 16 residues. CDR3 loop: CASHRGGTGPTDTQYF. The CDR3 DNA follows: TGTGCCAGCCACAGGGGTGGGACGGGTCCCACAGATACGCAGTATTTT.

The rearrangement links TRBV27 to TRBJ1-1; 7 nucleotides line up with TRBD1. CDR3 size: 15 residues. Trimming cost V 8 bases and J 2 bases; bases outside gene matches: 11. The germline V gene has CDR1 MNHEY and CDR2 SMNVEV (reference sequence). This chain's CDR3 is CASASGGQLNTEAFF. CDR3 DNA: TGTGCCAGCGCCTCCGGGGGACAGCTAAACACTGAAGCTTTCTTT.

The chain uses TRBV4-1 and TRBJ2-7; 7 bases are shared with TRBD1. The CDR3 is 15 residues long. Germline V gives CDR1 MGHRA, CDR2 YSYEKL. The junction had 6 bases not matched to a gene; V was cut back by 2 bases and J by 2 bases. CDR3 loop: CASSQPDRVAYEQYF. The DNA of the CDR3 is TGCGCCAGCAGCCAACCTGACAGGGTAGCCTACGAGCAGTACTTC.